These 28 T cell receptor beta chains originate from one sample sequenced in a study of blood T cells in healthy people across ages. The authors ran a second PCR of roughly 7 to 11 cycles using a sample-barcoded 5' primer and a J-beta primer mix. In TCRdb, the 5' RACE reads were re-called with MiXCR into one record per CDR3 protein. The sample holds 800,000 or so distinct CDR3 sequences, around 25% seen once. These data also featured in a second study, about T cells of mothers and their children.

Sequencing was done on a sample of blood. The receptors here all came from a boy aged 5 to 17 in good health.

This clonotype appeared a few times. The V call is TRBV7-9, the J call TRBJ1-4, with D possibly TRBD1 on 5 matching bases. Germline CDR1 and CDR2: SEHNR and FQNEAQ (reference sequence). This CDR3 comprises 14 residues. Between the trimmed V and J ends, which lost 5 bases and 0 bases, there was a span of 7 bases. CDR3 sequence reads: CASSKQATNEKLFF. In nucleotides, the CDR3 is TGTGCCAGCAGCAAACAGGCAACTAATGAAAAACTGTTTTTT.

This clonotype was seen a handful of times. This chain links TRBV24-1 with TRBJ2-3; 10 positions match TRBD2. V lost 3 bases and J lost 2; bases outside the gene matches: 1. Germline-derived CDR1 and CDR2 are KGHDR and SFDVKD. The CDR3 consists of 15 residues. As DNA, the CDR3 is TGTGCCACCAGTGATCTAGCGGGGGACACAGATACGCAGTATTTT. It translates to CATSDLAGDTDTQYF.

This chain uses TRBV7-9 with TRBJ2-1; TRBD2 aligns across 15 bases. This CDR3 has 17 residues. Germline V gene sequence: CDR1 SEHNR, CDR2 FQNEAQ (reference sequence). J gave up 2 bases and V 5 bases, and 4 bases lay outside the gene matches. DNA of the CDR3: TGTGCCAGCAGCGGACTAGCGGGGGGGCTAACCTACAATGAGCAGTTCTTC. It codes for CASSGLAGGLTYNEQFF.

This clonotype was seen only a few times. The chain employs TRBV4-3 and TRBJ2-2, with no clear D. Trimming left V 4 bases short and J 7 bases short, with 10 bases between. CDR1 and CDR2 (germline): LGHNA, YSLEER. This CDR3 spans 13 amino acids. In DNA, the CDR3 is TGCGCCAGCAGCCCGAGATTGGGCGGGGAGCTGTTTTTT. It codes for CASSPRLGGELFF.

This clonotype was found once. The genes are TRBV24-1 and TRBJ2-3; tentative D call: TRBD1 (5 bases). The CDR3 is made up of 16 amino acids. Trimming removed 4 bases from V and 5 bases from J, with 18 bases in between. Per germline, CDR1 KGHDR and CDR2 SFDVKD. DNA of the CDR3: TGTGCCACCAGTGAAAAGACAGCCACCTTCAAAGATACGCAGTATTTT. It is translated as CATSEKTATFKDTQYF.

The chain has TRBV6-5 and TRBJ2-3; 10 bases align to TRBD2. Germline assignment: CDR1 MNHEY and CDR2 SVGAGI. The junction had 9 bases not matched to a gene; V was cut back by 2 bases and J by 4 bases. The CDR3 is 17 amino acids. CDR3 DNA sequence: TGTGCCAGCAGTTACGGGGGGCTAGCGGGAGACGCAGATACGCAGTATTTT. Amino acid sequence: CASSYGGLAGDADTQYF.

This clonotype turned up a few times. The chain is built from TRBV28 and TRBJ2-5; D may correspond to TRBD1 or TRBD2 (5 bases each). Germline CDR1 reads MDHEN; CDR2 reads SYDVKM. The CDR3 runs to 14 residues. V lost 3 bases and J lost 3, with 11 bases in between. This CDR3 reads CASSFLGTEETQYF. Written as DNA, the CDR3 is TGTGCCAGCAGTTTCTTGGGGACCGAAGAGACCCAGTACTTC.

The rearrangement links TRBV4-3 to TRBJ2-3; 13 bases map to TRBD2. The germline gives CDR1 LGHNA, CDR2 YSLEER. The CDR3 loop spans 17 amino acids. After removal of 1 base from V and 2 bases from J, the junction contained 3 bases not matched to a gene. CDR3 in amino acids: CASSQVTSGRATDTQYF. CDR3 DNA sequence: TGCGCCAGCAGCCAAGTAACTAGCGGGAGGGCCACAGATACGCAGTATTTT.

For this clonotype: Because it lacks the conserved phenylalanine or tryptophan at the end, this CDR3 is likely a read error. This rearrangement joins TRBV28 to TRBJ2-7, with D possibly being TRBD2 (5 bases). The V gene's germline CDR1 is MDHEN and CDR2 SYDVKM. The CDR3 is made up of 14 amino acids. V was cut by 4 bases and J by 2 bases, with 12 bases left in between. CDR3 loop: CASSSLDGAYEQYS. The CDR3 DNA follows: TGTGCCAGCAGTTCACTGGACGGGGCCTACGAGCAGTACTCC.

This clonotype was recorded a few times. Written as DNA, the CDR3 is TGCGCCAGCAGCCAGGGTTTGGGGAACAATCAGCCCCAGCATTTT. Protein sequence: CASSQGLGNNQPQHF. The chain couples TRBV4-3 to TRBJ1-5, with D hard to call. Germline loops: CDR1 LGHNA, CDR2 YSLEER. Deletions cut 3 bases from V and 3 bases from J, with 12 bases between. The CDR3 is made up of 15 amino acids.

This clonotype has just a few counts. The chain recombines TRBV4-1 with TRBJ2-7; the D gene could be TRBD1 or TRBD2 (5 bases each). V was trimmed by 0 bases and J by 5 bases, leaving 14 bases between them. Germline V gene data show CDR1 as MGHRA and CDR2 as YSYEKL. The CDR3 covers 15 residues. In DNA, the CDR3 is TGCGCCAGCAGCCAAGATCCCGGGGCGTATGACGAGCAGTACTTC. Translation gives CASSQDPGAYDEQYF.

The chain combines TRBV3-1 with TRBJ2-7; 7 nucleotides line up with TRBD2. Germline V gene sequence: CDR1 LGHDT, CDR2 YNNKEL (reference sequence). The CDR3 is made up of 16 amino acids. The ends lost 2 bases at V and 4 bases at J; junction bases unmatched: 11. The CDR3 DNA sequence: TGTGCCAGCAGCCAAAGTGCGGGAGAGGTGGGGTACGAGCAGTACTTC. Protein product: CASSQSAGEVGYEQYF.

The V gene is TRBV4-3, the J gene TRBJ2-1; D is unclear. Between the trimmed V and J ends, which lost 0 bases and 5 bases, there was a span of 8 bases. Germline CDR1 is LGHNA and CDR2 is YSLEER. The length of the CDR3 is 14 residues. The chain's CDR3 is CASSQDSSNNEQFF. The CDR3 region has the DNA TGCGCCAGCAGCCAAGATTCCAGTAACAATGAGCAGTTCTTC.

The J gene is TRBJ2-7, the V gene TRBV20-1; TRBD2 matches 9 bases. The V segment lost 5 bases and the J segment 5 bases; nucleotides outside the gene matches: 10. Germline-derived CDR1 and CDR2 are DFQATT and SNEGSKA (reference sequence). This CDR3 spans 14 amino acids. The CDR3 DNA is TGCAGTGCTGGGATAGCGGGAGTACGGGACGAGCAGTACTTC. Translating it yields CSAGIAGVRDEQYF.

The CDR3 protein is CSADRSVYGYTF. CDR3 nucleotides: TGCAGTGCTGATCGGTCGGTCTATGGCTACACCTTC. The chain joins TRBV20-1 to TRBJ1-2; D ambiguous. This CDR3 spans 12 amino acids. Trimming took off 5 bases at V and 4 bases at J, with 11 bases between the two ends. Germline values: CDR1 DFQATT, CDR2 SNEGSKA (reference sequence).

The CDR3 nucleotides are TGTGCCAGCAGCTTAAGTTTGGCAGATACGCAGTATTTT. As protein: CASSLSLADTQYF. This chain links TRBV7-3 with TRBJ2-3; D is ambiguous. The CDR3 spans 13 residues. The germline gives CDR1 SGHTA, CDR2 FQGTGA. Trimming shortened V by 1 base and J by 4 bases, and 6 bases separated the two germline ends.

The genes are TRBV9 and TRBJ1-4; D uncertain. The V gene's germline CDR1 is SGDLS and CDR2 YYNGEE. This CDR3 comprises 15 residues. V was cut by 4 bases and J by 5 bases, with 15 bases left in between. DNA for the CDR3: TGTGCCAGCAGCCCCCCCGGCCTTAAGAATGAAAAACTGTTTTTT. Translating gives CASSPPGLKNEKLFF.

Remarks on this clonotype: One junction end does not reproduce the germline sequence, and a read error may be involved. The chain links TRBV28 to TRBJ2-5, with TRBD1 matching 7 bases. CDR1 and CDR2 (germline): MDHEN, SYDVKM. This CDR3 region has 15 residues. CDR3 sequence reads: CASSPNRQGLATLYF. The CDR3 bases are TGTGCCAGCAGCCCGAACCGACAGGGATTGGCGACCCTGTACTTC.

The V and J genes are TRBV29-1 and TRBJ2-5, with 11 nucleotides matching TRBD1. The assigned J gene may be wrong: the sequence end matches TRBJ2-1 better. The CDR3 covers 13 residues. CDR1 SQVTM and CDR2 ANQGSEA come from the germline V gene. In nucleotides, the CDR3 is TGCAGCGTTGAGTGGGACAGGGGGAGTGAGCAGTTCTTC. This sequence encodes CSVEWDRGSEQFF.

V is TRBV3-1 and J is TRBJ1-3; D unresolved. Trimming left V 1 base short and J 4 bases short, with 14 bases between. This CDR3 has 16 amino acids. Per the germline V gene, CDR1 is LGHDT and CDR2 is YNNKEL (reference sequence). The CDR3 here is CASSQGGGNGGNTIYF. The CDR3 DNA sequence: TGTGCCAGCAGCCAAGGAGGAGGGAACGGAGGAAACACCATATATTTT.

As for this clonotype: A much larger clone lies a single base off, so this may be a read error. The chain combines TRBV4-2 with TRBJ2-4; D gene unclear. Germline CDR1 is LGHNA and CDR2 is YNFKEQ. With 0 bases removed from V and 4 bases from J, the gap between germline ends came to 10 bases. The CDR3 is made up of 15 amino acids. The CDR3: CASSQESQKKNIQYF. In DNA, the CDR3 is TGTGCCAGCAGCCAAGAATCGCAGAAAAAAAACATTCAGTACTTC.

This clonotype turned up a few times. The rearrangement joins TRBV9 to TRBJ2-3; 11 bases match TRBD2. The germline gives CDR1 SGDLS, CDR2 YYNGEE. Germline trimming cut 4 bases from V and 6 bases from J; bases unmatched to any gene: 10. The CDR3 is 16 residues long. CDR3: CASSPYGLAGGDTQYF. CDR3 DNA: TGTGCCAGCAGCCCCTACGGACTAGCGGGCGGGGATACGCAGTATTTT. The complete variable domain, with remaining parts taken from reference TRBV9 and TRBJ2-3, reads DSGVTQTPKHLITATGQRVTLRCSPRSGDLSVYWYQQSLDQGLQFLIQYYNGEERAKGNILERFSAQQFPDLHSELNLSSLELGDSALYFCASSPYGLAGGDTQYFGPGTRLTVL.

There are a few counts of this clonotype. The rearrangement links TRBV7-9 to TRBJ2-1; 14 nucleotides match TRBD2. This CDR3 comprises 18 residues. Unmatched junction bases numbered 9, after V lost 5 bases and J lost 3 bases. The germline CDR1 and CDR2 sequences are SEHNR and FQNEAQ (reference sequence). This CDR3 reads CASSASTSGGVYYNEQFF. Here the CDR3 DNA reads TGTGCCAGCAGCGCTTCGACTAGCGGGGGGGTTTACTACAATGAGCAGTTCTTC.

J is TRBJ2-7 and V is TRBV24-1; no reliable D call. Germline values: CDR1 KGHDR, CDR2 SFDVKD. V lost 2 bases and J lost 2, with 12 bases in between. The CDR3 is made up of 15 amino acids. The CDR3 region has the DNA TGTGCCACCAGTGATTCCTCAAAGGGTGCCTACGAGCAGTACTTC. Amino acid sequence: CATSDSSKGAYEQYF.

The V and J genes are TRBV9 and TRBJ2-1; a weak D match, TRBD2 (6 bases). CDR3 length equals 17 residues. Germline V lookup: CDR1 SGDLS, CDR2 YYNGEE. Trimming stripped 4 bases from V and 4 bases from J, with 21 bases between. The CDR3 is CASSSTRGAGVYNEQFF. The CDR3 DNA reads TGTGCCAGCAGCTCAACACGGGGAGCGGGCGTATACAATGAGCAGTTCTTC.

In this sample, this clonotype turned up once. A junction end diverges from the germline sequence, so it may reflect a read error. V is TRBV29-1 and J is TRBJ2-1, with D possibly being TRBD1 (5 bases). CDR1 is SQVTM and CDR2 is ANQGSEA in the germline V gene. This CDR3 is 13 amino acids long. CDR3 amino acids: CSVKDSLNNEQFF. CDR3 bases: TGCAGCGTTAAAGACAGCCTCAACAATGAGCAGTTCTTC.

This clonotype has more than one count but fewer than ten. The chain couples TRBV7-9 to TRBJ2-7; no definite D call. The CDR3 contains 12 residues. Trimming cost V 4 bases and J 5 bases, with 9 bases left between them. Germline V gives CDR1 SEHNR, CDR2 FQNEAQ (reference sequence). The CDR3: CASSSPADEQYF. For the CDR3, the DNA is TGTGCCAGCAGCTCCCCGGCCGACGAGCAGTACTTC. The full variable domain, rest sourced from reference TRBV7-9 and TRBJ2-7, is DTGVSQNPRHKITKRGQNVTFRCDPISEHNRLYWYRQTLGQGPEFLTYFQNEAQLEKSRLLSDRFSAERPKGSFSTLEIQRTEQGDSAMYLCASSSPADEQYFGPGTRLTVT.

V and J are TRBV6-2 or TRBV6-3 and TRBJ2-5, with D possibly being TRBD2 (6 bases). Germline V gene data show CDR1 as MNHEY and CDR2 as SVGEGT. Between the trimmed V and J ends, which lost 4 bases and 0 bases, there was a span of 9 bases. CDR3 size: 14 residues. The CDR3 coding sequence is TGTGCCAGCAGTTTACGACTAGACCAAGAGACCCAGTACTTC. It yields the protein CASSLRLDQETQYF.